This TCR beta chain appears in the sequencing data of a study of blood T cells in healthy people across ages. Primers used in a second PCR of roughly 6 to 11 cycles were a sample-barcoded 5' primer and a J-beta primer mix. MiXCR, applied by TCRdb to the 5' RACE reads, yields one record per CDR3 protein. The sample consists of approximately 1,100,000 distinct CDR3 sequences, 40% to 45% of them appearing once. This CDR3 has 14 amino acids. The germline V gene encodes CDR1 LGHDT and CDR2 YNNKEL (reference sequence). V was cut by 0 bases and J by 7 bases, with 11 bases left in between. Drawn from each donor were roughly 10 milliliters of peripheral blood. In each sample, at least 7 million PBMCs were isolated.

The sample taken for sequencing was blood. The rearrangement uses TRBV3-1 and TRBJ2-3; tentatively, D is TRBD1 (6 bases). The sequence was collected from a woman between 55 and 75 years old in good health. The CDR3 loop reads CASSQDLGANTQYF. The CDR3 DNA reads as TGTGCCAGCAGCCAAGATCTGGGGGCAAATACGCAGTATTTT.